The following is a TCR beta chain sequence with its context. Its antigen is as yet unknown. Trimming at V came to 4 bases and at J to 3 bases, leaving 5 bases not matched to a gene. CDR3 length equals 15 residues. The germline V gene has CDR1 SGHRS and CDR2 YFSETQ. The method was immunoSEQ multiplex PCR; TCRdb's version includes in-frame clones alone and lacks a portion of them. The table records about 160,000 clones, about 93% of them present only once. These data are taken from a study of T cell responses to AZD1222 COVID-19 vaccine. Regarding the study as a whole: Baseline seropositives among AZD1222 recipients totaled only 5 or 6. Rises in breadth and depth of Spike-specific TCRs came after two AZD1222 doses. Dominant CD4 TCR responses targeted spike regions 160-218 and 743-854. Nearly half of spike-specific TCRs reportedly target unmutated variant regions.

The chain carries TRBV5-1 and TRBJ2-7; 12 bases align to TRBD2. The receptor's source is an adult in good health. The source material was peripheral blood, sampled on day 0 of AZD1222 vaccination. The CDR3 is CASSPTSGGVYEQYV. CDR3 nucleotides: TGCGCCAGCAGCCCGACTAGCGGGGGAGTCTACGAGCAGTACGTC.